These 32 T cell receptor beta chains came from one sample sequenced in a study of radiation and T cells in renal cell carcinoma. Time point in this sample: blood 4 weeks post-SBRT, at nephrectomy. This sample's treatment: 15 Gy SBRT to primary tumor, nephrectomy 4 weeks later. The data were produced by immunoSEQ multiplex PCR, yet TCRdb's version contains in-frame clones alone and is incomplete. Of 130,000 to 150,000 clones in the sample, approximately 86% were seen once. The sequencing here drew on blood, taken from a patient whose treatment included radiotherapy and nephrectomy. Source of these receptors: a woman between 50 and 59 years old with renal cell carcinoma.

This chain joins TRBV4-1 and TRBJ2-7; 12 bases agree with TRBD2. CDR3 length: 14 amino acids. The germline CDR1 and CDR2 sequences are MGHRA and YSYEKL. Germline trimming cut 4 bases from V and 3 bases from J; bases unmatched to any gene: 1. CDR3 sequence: CASSLTSGSYEQYF. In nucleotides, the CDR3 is TGCGCCAGCAGCCTGACTAGCGGGAGCTACGAGCAGTACTTC.

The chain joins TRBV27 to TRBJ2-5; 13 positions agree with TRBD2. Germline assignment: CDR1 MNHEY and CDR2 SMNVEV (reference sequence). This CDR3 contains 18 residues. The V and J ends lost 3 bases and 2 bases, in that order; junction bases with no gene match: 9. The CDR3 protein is CASSFHSLTSGGQETQYF. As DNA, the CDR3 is TGTGCCAGCAGTTTCCATTCACTGACTAGCGGGGGGCAAGAGACCCAGTACTTC.

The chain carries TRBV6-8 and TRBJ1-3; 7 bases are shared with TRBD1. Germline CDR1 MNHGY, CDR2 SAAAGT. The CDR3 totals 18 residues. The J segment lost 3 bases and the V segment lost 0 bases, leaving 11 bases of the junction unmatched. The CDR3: CASSYSWRQGSFGNTIYF. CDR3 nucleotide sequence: TGTGCCAGCAGTTACTCTTGGAGACAGGGATCCTTTGGAAACACCATATATTTT.

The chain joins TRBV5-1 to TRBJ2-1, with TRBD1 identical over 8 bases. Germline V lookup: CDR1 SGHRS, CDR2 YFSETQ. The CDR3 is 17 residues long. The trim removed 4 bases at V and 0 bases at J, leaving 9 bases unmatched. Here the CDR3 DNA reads TGCGCCAGCAGCCCAAGGACAGGGTTCAGCTCCTACAATGAGCAGTTCTTC. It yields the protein CASSPRTGFSSYNEQFF.

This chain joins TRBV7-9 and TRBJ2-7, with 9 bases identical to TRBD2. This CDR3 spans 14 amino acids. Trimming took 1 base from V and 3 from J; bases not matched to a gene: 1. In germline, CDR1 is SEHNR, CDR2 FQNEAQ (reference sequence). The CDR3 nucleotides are TGTGCCAGCAGCTTAGAGACTAGCGGCTACGAGCAGTACTTC. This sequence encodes CASSLETSGYEQYF. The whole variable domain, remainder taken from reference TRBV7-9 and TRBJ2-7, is DTGVSQNPRHKITKRGQNVTFRCDPISEHNRLYWYRQTLGQGPEFLTYFQNEAQLEKSRLLSDRFSAERPKGSFSTLEIQRTEQGDSAMYLCASSLETSGYEQYFGPGTRLTVT.

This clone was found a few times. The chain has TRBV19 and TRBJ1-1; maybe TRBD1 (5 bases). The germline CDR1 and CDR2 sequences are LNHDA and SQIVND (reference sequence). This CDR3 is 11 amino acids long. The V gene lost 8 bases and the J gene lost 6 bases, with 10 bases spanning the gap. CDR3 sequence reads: CASSRQPEAFF. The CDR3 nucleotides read TGTGCCAGTTCTAGACAGCCTGAAGCTTTCTTT. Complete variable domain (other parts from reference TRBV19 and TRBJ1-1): DGGITQSPKYLFRKEGQNVTLSCEQNLNHDAMYWYRQDPGQGLRLIYYSQIVNDFQKGDIAEGYSVSREKKESFPLTVTSAQKNPTAFYLCASSRQPEAFFGQGTRLTVV.

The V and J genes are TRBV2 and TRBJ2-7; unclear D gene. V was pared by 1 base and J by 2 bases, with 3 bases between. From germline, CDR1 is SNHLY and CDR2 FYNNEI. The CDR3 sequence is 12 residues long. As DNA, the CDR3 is TGTGCCAGCAGTGAAGAGGCCTACGAGCAGTACTTC. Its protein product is CASSEEAYEQYF.

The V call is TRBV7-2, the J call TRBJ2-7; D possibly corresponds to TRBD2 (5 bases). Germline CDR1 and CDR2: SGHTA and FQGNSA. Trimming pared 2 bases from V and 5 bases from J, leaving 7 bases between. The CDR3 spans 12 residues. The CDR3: CASSLMGDEQYF. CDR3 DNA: TGTGCCAGCAGCTTAATGGGAGACGAGCAGTACTTC.

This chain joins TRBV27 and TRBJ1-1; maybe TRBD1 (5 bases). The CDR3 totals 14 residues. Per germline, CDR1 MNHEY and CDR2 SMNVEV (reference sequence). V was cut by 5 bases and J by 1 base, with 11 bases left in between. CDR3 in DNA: TGTGCCAGCAGTCCGGGACTGAGGAACACTGAAGCTTTCTTT. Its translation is CASSPGLRNTEAFF.

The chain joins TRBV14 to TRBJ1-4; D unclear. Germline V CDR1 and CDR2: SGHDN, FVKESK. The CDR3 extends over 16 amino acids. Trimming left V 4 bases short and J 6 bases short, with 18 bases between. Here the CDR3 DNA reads TGTGCCAGCAGCCCGGATGGGCTGATGCCTTATGAAAAACTGTTTTTT. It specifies CASSPDGLMPYEKLFF.

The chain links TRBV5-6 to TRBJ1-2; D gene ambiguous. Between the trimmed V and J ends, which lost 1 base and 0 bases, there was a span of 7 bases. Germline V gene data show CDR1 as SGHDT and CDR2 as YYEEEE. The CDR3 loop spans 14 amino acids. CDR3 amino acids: CASSLRPSNYGYTF. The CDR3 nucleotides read TGTGCCAGCAGCTTGCGACCTTCTAACTATGGCTACACCTTC.

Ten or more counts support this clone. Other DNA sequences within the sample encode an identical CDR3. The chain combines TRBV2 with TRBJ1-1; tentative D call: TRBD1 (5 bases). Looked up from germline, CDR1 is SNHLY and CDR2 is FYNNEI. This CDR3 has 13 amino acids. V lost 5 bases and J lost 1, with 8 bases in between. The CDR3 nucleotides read TGTGCCAGCAGTCAGGGTGAGAACACTGAAGCTTTCTTT. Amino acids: CASSQGENTEAFF.

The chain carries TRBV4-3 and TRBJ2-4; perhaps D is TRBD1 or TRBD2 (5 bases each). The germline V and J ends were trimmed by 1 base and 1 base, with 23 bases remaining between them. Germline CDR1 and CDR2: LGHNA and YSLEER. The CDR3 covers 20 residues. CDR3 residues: CASSQGPWAEGFIAKNIQYF. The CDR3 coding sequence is TGCGCCAGCAGCCAAGGTCCTTGGGCCGAGGGGTTTATCGCCAAAAACATTCAGTACTTC.

The CDR3 coding sequence is TGCAGCGCGGGCGGGACACAGAGCACCGGGGAGCTGTTTTTT. It encodes CSAGGTQSTGELFF. This rearrangement joins TRBV29-1 to TRBJ2-2, with D perhaps assigned TRBD1 or TRBD2 (6 bases each). V lost 7 bases and J lost 4, with 16 bases in between. CDR1 is SQVTM and CDR2 is ANQGSEA in the germline V gene. The CDR3 is made up of 14 amino acids.

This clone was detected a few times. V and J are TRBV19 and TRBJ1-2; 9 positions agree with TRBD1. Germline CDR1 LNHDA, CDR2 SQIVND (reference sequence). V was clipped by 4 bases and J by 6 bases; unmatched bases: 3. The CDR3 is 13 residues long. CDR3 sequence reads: CASSTTGGDGYTF. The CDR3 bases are TGTGCCAGTAGTACCACAGGGGGCGATGGCTACACCTTC.

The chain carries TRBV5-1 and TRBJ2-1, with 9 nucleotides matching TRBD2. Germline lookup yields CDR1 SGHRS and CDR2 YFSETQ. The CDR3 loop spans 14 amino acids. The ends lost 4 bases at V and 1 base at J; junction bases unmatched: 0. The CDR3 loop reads CASSLAGSYNEQFF. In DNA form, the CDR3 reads TGCGCCAGCAGCCTAGCGGGATCCTACAATGAGCAGTTCTTC.

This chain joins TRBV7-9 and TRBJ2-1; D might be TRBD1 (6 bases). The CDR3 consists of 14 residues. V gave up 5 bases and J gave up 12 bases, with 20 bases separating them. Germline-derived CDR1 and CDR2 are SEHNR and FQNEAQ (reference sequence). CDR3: CASSPQGLRGRQFF. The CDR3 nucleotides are TGTGCCAGCAGCCCGCAGGGGTTACGGGGTCGGCAGTTCTTC.

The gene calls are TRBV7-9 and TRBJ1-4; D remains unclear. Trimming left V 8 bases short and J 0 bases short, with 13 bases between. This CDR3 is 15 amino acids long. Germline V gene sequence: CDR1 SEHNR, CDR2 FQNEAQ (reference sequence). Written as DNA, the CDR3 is TGTGCCAGCTGGGTCAGGAGCCCAACTAATGAAAAACTGTTTTTT. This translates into CASWVRSPTNEKLFF.

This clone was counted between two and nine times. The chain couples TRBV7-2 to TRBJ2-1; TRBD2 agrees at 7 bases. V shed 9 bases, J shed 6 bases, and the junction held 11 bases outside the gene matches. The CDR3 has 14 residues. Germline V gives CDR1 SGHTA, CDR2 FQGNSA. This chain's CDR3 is CASGKGRVINEQFF. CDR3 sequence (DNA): TGTGCCAGTGGAAAAGGGAGGGTCATCAATGAGCAGTTCTTC.

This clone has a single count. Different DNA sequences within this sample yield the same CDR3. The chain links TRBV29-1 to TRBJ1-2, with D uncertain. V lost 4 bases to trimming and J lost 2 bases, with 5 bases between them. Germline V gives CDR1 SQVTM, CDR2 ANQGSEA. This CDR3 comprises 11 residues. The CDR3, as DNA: TGCAGCGTTGGGCAGAACTATGGCTACACCTTC. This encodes CSVGQNYGYTF.

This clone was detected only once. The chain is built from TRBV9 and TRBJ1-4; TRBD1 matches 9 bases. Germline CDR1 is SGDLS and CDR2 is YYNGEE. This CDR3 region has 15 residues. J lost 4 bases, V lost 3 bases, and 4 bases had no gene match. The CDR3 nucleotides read TGTGCCAGCAGCGAAGGACAGGGGAATAATGAAAAACTGTTTTTT. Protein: CASSEGQGNNEKLFF.

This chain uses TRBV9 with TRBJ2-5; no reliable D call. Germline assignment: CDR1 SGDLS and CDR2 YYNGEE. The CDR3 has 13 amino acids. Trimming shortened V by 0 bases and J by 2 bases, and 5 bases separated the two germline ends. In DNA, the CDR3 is TGTGCCAGCAGCGTAGCTTCTCAAGAGACCCAGTACTTC. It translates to CASSVASQETQYF. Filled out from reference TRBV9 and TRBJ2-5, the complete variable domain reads DSGVTQTPKHLITATGQRVTLRCSPRSGDLSVYWYQQSLDQGLQFLIQYYNGEERAKGNILERFSAQQFPDLHSELNLSSLELGDSALYFCASSVASQETQYFGPGTRLLVL.

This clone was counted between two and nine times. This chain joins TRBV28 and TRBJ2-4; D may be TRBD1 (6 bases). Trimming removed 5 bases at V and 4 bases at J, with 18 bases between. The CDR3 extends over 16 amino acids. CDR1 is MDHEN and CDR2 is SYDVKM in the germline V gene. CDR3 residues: CASSNRVQGVKNIQYF. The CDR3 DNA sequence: TGTGCCAGCAGTAATCGGGTACAGGGAGTTAAAAACATTCAGTACTTC.

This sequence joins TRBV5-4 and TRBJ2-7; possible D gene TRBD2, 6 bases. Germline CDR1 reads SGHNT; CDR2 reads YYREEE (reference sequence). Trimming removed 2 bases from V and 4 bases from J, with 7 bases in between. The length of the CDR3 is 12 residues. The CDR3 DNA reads TGTGCCAGCAGCTTTAGCGGTTACGAGCAGTACTTC. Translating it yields CASSFSGYEQYF.

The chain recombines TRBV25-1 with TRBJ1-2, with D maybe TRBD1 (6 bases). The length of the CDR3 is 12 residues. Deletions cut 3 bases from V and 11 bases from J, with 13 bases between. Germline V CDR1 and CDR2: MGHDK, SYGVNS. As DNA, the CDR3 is TGTGCCAGCAGTGATAACAGGGTCCCTTACACCTTC. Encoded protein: CASSDNRVPYTF.

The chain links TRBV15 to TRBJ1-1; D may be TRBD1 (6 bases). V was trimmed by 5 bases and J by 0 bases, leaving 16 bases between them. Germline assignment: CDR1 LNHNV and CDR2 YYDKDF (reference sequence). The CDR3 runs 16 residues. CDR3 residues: CATSPGAGLMNTEAFF. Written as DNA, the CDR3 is TGTGCCACCAGCCCAGGGGCAGGACTCATGAACACTGAAGCTTTCTTT.

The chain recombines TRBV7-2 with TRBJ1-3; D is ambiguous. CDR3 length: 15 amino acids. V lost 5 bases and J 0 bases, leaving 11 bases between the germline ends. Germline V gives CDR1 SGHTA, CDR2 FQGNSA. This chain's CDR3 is CASSALGVSGNTIYF. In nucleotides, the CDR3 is TGTGCCAGCAGCGCACTAGGAGTCTCTGGAAACACCATATATTTT.

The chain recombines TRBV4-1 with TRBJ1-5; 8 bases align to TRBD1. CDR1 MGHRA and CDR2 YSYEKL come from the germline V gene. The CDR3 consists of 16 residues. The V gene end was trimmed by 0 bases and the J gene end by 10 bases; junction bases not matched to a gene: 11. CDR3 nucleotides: TGCGCCAGCAGCCAAGATCCCCCAGGGGGCCCTATTCCCCAGCATTTT. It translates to CASSQDPPGGPIPQHF.

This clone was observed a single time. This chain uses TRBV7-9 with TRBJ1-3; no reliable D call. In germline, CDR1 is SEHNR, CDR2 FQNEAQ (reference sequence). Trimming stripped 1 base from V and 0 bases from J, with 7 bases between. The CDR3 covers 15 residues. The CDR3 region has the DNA TGTGCCAGCAGCTTAGAACAGATCTCTGGAAACACCATATATTTT. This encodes CASSLEQISGNTIYF.

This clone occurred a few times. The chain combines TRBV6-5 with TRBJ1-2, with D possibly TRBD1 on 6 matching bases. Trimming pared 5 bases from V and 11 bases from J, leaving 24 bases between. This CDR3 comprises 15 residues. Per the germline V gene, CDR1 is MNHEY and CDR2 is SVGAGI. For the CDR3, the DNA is TGTGCCAGCAGTCCTACAGGGTCACCCTCAAAAGGTTACACCTTC. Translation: CASSPTGSPSKGYTF.

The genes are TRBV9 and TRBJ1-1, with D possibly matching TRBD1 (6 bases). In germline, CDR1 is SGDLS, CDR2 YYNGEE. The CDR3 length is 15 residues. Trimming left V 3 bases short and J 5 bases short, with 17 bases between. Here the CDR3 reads CASSEVRGGRTEAFF. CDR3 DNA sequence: TGTGCCAGCAGCGAGGTAAGGGGGGGAAGGACTGAAGCTTTCTTT.

The CDR3 is CASSYSRQGEAFF. Here the CDR3 DNA reads TGTGCCAGCAGTTACTCACGACAGGGAGAAGCTTTCTTT. The rearrangement uses TRBV6-5 and TRBJ1-1; 7 bases are a match to TRBD1. Germline V gene data show CDR1 as MNHEY and CDR2 as SVGAGI. CDR3 size: 13 residues. With V trimmed by 0 bases and J by 8 bases, 3 bases remained unmatched.